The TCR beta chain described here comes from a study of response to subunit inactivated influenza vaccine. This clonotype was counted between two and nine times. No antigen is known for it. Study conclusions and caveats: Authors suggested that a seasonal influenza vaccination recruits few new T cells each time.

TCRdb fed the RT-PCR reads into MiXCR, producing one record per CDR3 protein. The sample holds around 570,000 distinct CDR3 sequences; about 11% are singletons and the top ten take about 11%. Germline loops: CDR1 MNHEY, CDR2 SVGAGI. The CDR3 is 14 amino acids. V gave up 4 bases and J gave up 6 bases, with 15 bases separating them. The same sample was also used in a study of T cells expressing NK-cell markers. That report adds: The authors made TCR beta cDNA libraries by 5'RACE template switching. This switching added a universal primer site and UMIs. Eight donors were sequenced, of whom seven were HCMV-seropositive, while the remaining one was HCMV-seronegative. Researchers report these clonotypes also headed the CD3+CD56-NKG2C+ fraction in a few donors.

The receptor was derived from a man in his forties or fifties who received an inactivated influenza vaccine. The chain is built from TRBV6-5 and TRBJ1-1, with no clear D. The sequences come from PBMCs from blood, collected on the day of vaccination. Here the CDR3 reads CASSFRGNHPEAFF. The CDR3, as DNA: TGTGCCAGCAGTTTTCGAGGGAATCACCCTGAAGCTTTCTTT.